The 17 T cell receptor beta chains below were found in one sample sequenced in a study of cytotoxic CD8 clonotypes in ibrutinib-treated CLL. Using immunoSEQ multiplex PCR, the repertoire was profiled, and TCRdb retains in-frame clones only, with some absent. The data show about 84,000 clones, about 82% seen once. Sequences were derived from PBMCs, sampled before ibrutinib treatment. The source of these receptors is a human donor with chronic lymphocytic leukemia.

V and J are TRBV29-1 and TRBJ2-7, with 9 bases aligning to TRBD1. The J segment lost 3 bases and the V segment lost 7 bases, leaving 4 bases of the junction unmatched. Per germline, CDR1 SQVTM and CDR2 ANQGSEA. The CDR3 has 12 amino acids. The CDR3 reads CSAGQGSYEQYF. The CDR3 DNA is TGCAGCGCCGGACAGGGGAGCTACGAGCAGTACTTC.

The CDR3 region is CASSQGNPGDQETQYF. As DNA, the CDR3 is TGTGCCAGCAGCCAGGGCAACCCCGGCGATCAAGAGACCCAGTACTTC. The chain links TRBV4-2 to TRBJ2-5; D unresolved. CDR3 length: 16 residues. The germline V gene encodes CDR1 LGHNA and CDR2 YNFKEQ. V lost 3 bases and J 2 bases, leaving 16 bases between the germline ends.

DNA of the CDR3: TGTGCCAGCAGCTTGTTTCAGGGGGCAAGCGATACGCAGTATTTT. This codes for CASSLFQGASDTQYF. The chain employs TRBV7-2 and TRBJ2-3, with 8 bases fitting TRBD1. This CDR3 has 15 amino acids. Germline values: CDR1 SGHTA, CDR2 FQGNSA. V was pared by 3 bases and J by 6 bases, with 8 bases of the junction left unmatched.

The rearrangement joins TRBV7-9 to TRBJ2-6; no firm D call. V was pared by 3 bases and J by 4 bases, with 7 bases between. CDR1 and CDR2 (germline): SEHNR, FQNEAQ (reference sequence). The CDR3 extends over 14 amino acids. CDR3 amino acids: CASSLSDGANVLTF. The CDR3 nucleotides are TGTGCCAGCAGCTTGTCGGACGGGGCCAACGTCCTGACTTTC. The variable domain in full, with the rest retrieved from reference TRBV7-9 and TRBJ2-6, is DTGVSQNPRHKITKRGQNVTFRCDPISEHNRLYWYRQTLGQGPEFLTYFQNEAQLEKSRLLSDRFSAERPKGSFSTLEIQRTEQGDSAMYLCASSLSDGANVLTFGAGSRLTVL.

The CDR3, as DNA: TGCGCCAGCAGCTTTGAGAGCATATTCTACAATGAGCAGTTCTTC. It encodes CASSFESIFYNEQFF. V usage is TRBV5-1 and J usage is TRBJ2-1; D remains ambiguous. This CDR3 region has 15 residues. Between the trimmed V and J ends, which lost 2 bases and 3 bases, there was a span of 12 bases. Germline values: CDR1 SGHRS, CDR2 YFSETQ. Full variable domain (missing parts from reference TRBV5-1 and TRBJ2-1): KAGVTQTPRYLIKTRGQQVTLSCSPISGHRSVSWYQQTPGQGLQFLFEYFSETQRNKGNFPGRFSGRQFSNSRSEMNVSTLELGDSALYLCASSFESIFYNEQFFGPGTRLTVL.

This chain uses TRBV6-5 with TRBJ2-3; TRBD2 matches 14 bases. With 7 bases clipped from V and 3 bases from J, the junction kept 3 bases outside the gene matches. Looked up from germline, CDR1 is MNHEY and CDR2 is SVGAGI. This CDR3 contains 15 residues. The DNA for the CDR3 is TGTGCCAGCAACAGACTAGCGGGAGGGACAGATACGCAGTATTTT. Protein: CASNRLAGGTDTQYF.

V gene TRBV29-1 combines with J gene TRBJ2-7; 8 bases are a match to TRBD2. The V and J ends lost 0 bases and 2 bases, in that order; junction bases with no gene match: 3. The germline V gene has CDR1 SQVTM and CDR2 ANQGSEA. This CDR3 has 14 residues. The CDR3 sequence: CSVEETSGPYEQYF. In nucleotides, the CDR3 is TGCAGCGTTGAAGAAACTAGCGGACCCTACGAGCAGTACTTC.

This sequence joins TRBV9 and TRBJ2-2; D is unclear. The germline V gene encodes CDR1 SGDLS and CDR2 YYNGEE. This CDR3 is 12 amino acids long. V was pared by 7 bases and J by 3 bases, with 7 bases between. DNA of the CDR3: TGTGCCAGCGGGAATGACACCGGGGAGCTGTTTTTT. As protein: CASGNDTGELFF.

This clone appeared a few times. This chain connects TRBV5-5 to TRBJ2-7; D remains ambiguous. The CDR3 has 12 residues. Trimming removed 0 bases at V and 9 bases at J, with 10 bases between. Germline CDR1 reads SGHKS; CDR2 reads YYEKEE (reference sequence). This CDR3 reads CASSLGGMLQYF. CDR3 bases: TGTGCCAGCAGCTTGGGTGGCATGCTGCAGTACTTC.

The chain links TRBV11-3 to TRBJ2-6; D possibly uses TRBD1 or TRBD2 (5 bases each). This CDR3 has 14 amino acids. Germline CDR1 reads SGHNT; CDR2 reads YENEEA. Trimming removed 2 bases from V and 12 bases from J, with 14 bases in between. CDR3 nucleotide sequence: TGTGCCAGCAGCTTATCTTCATGGGACCGCGTCCTGACTTTC. Amino acids: CASSLSSWDRVLTF. The whole variable domain, remainder taken from reference TRBV11-3 and TRBJ2-6, is EAGVVQSPRYKIIEKKQPVAFWCNPISGHNTLYWYLQNLGQGPELLIRYENEEAVDDSQLPKDRFSAERLKGVDSTLKIQPAELGDSAVYLCASSLSSWDRVLTFGAGSRLTVL.

The J gene is TRBJ2-7, the V gene TRBV7-3; the D is unclear. V lost 2 bases to trimming and J lost 2 bases, with 7 bases between them. This CDR3 spans 13 amino acids. The germline gives CDR1 SGHTA, CDR2 FQGTGA. CDR3 in DNA: TGTGCCAGCAGCTTAGACCTCGCCTACGAGCAGTACTTC. The encoded protein is CASSLDLAYEQYF.

The chain couples TRBV27 to TRBJ2-5, with D possibly matching TRBD2 (5 bases). This CDR3 region has 13 residues. Per the germline V gene, CDR1 is MNHEY and CDR2 is SMNVEV (reference sequence). V was pared by 6 bases and J by 1 base, with 9 bases between. For the CDR3, the DNA is TGTGCCAGCAGGAGGGCTGTCCAAGAGACCCAGTACTTC. Its translation: CASRRAVQETQYF.

In its sample, this clone was seen once. J is TRBJ2-7 and V is TRBV7-7; maybe TRBD1 (6 bases). CDR1 and CDR2 from the germline V gene are SSHAT and FNYEAQ (reference sequence). The CDR3 contains 14 residues. Between the trimmed V and J ends, which lost 5 bases and 2 bases, there was a span of 13 bases. In DNA form, the CDR3 reads TGTGCCAGCAGCCCCCGCCGGGACACCTACGAGCAGTACTTC. This sequence encodes CASSPRRDTYEQYF.

The chain links TRBV7-9 to TRBJ2-7; D gene unclear. V was cut by 3 bases and J by 4 bases, with 4 bases left in between. CDR1 is SEHNR and CDR2 is FQNEAQ in the germline V gene (reference sequence). The CDR3 extends over 11 amino acids. CDR3 in amino acids: CASSFQYEQYF. The CDR3 coding sequence is TGTGCCAGCAGCTTTCAATACGAGCAGTACTTC.

The count of this clone is one. The rearrangement links TRBV15 to TRBJ1-1; D uncertain. Germline assignment: CDR1 LNHNV and CDR2 YYDKDF (reference sequence). The CDR3 covers 18 residues. V was clipped by 1 base and J by 4 bases, with 22 bases between them. CDR3: CATSRGVPPIWLGTEAFF. CDR3 DNA sequence: TGTGCCACCAGCAGAGGCGTTCCTCCGATCTGGTTGGGCACTGAAGCTTTCTTT.

This clone was seen a few times. V gene TRBV30 combines with J gene TRBJ1-1; TRBD1 aligns across 8 bases. Germline V gene lookup returns CDR1 GTSNPN and CDR2 SVGIG (reference sequence). The CDR3 covers 12 residues. J lost 1 base, V lost 5 bases, and 0 bases had no gene match. The CDR3 spells CAWGTGNTEAFF. CDR3 sequence (DNA): TGTGCCTGGGGGACAGGGAACACTGAAGCTTTCTTT. Filled out from reference TRBV30 and TRBJ1-1, the complete variable domain reads SQTIHQWPATLVQPVGSPLSLECTVEGTSNPNLYWYRQAAGRGLQLLFYSVGIGQISSEVPQNLSASRPQDRQFILSSKKLLLSDSGFYLCAWGTGNTEAFFGQGTRLTVV.

The chain links TRBV5-1 to TRBJ1-5; the D is unclear. This CDR3 contains 12 residues. The germline V gene encodes CDR1 SGHRS and CDR2 YFSETQ. Trimming took off 1 base at V and 9 bases at J, with 8 bases between the two ends. CDR3 amino acids: CASSLNEGPQHF. CDR3 bases: TGCGCCAGCAGCTTGAATGAGGGGCCCCAGCATTTT.